The rows below give T cell receptor beta chains drawn from one sample of a study of regulatory T cells in long-lasting Graves disease. TCRdb re-derived calls from the multiplex PCR reads in MiXCR, one entry per CDR3 protein. The repertoire holds fewer than 350,000 distinct CDR3 sequences, 15% to 20% seen once, with less than 40% in the top ten. The specimen comprised peripheral blood mononuclear cells (PBMCs), sampled at new diagnosis, from a patient treated with antithyroid drugs. Source of these receptors: a female donor with Graves disease. Each CDR3 is given with its conserved first and last residue. A D gene is named only where the DNA matches it firmly. Only part of the rows carry a size: once, few, many, or a class if the clone is expanded.

D gene,J gene,clone size,V gene,CDR3 DNA,CDR3 protein
NA,TRBJ2-3,many,TRBV24-1,TGTGCCACCAGTGATTTGAACGGAGCGGACACCAGCACAGATACGCAGTATTTT,CATSDLNGADTSTDTQYF
TRBD2,TRBJ2-3,many,TRBV10-3,TGTGCCATCAGTGAGTCGACTCTGCTAGCGGACACAGATACGCAGTATTTT,CAISESTLLADTDTQYF
NA,TRBJ2-7,few,TRBV5-1,TGCGCCAGCAGCTTAATTTCAGGGATCCACGAGCAGTACTTC,CASSLISGIHEQYF
NA,TRBJ2-1,NA,TRBV7-9,TGTGCCAGCAGCCCCGTAGAAAATGAGCAGTTCTTC,CASSPVENEQFF
NA,TRBJ1-2,many,TRBV6-1,TGTGCCAGCAGCCCTCGTGCAAGCCTCGATGGCTACACCTTC,CASSPRASLDGYTF
TRBD1,TRBJ2-2,many,TRBV24-1,TGTGCCACCATGGGGACAGGGTTCACCGGGGAGCTGTTTTTT,CATMGTGFTGELFF
NA,TRBJ2-1,NA,TRBV6-2/TRBV6-3,TGTGCCAGCAGTTCCCGCAGGGGCGGTAGCCCTTGGGATGAGCAGTTCTTC,CASSSRRGGSPWDEQFF
NA,TRBJ2-5,many,TRBV5-1,TGCGCCAGCAGCTTGCGAGCGATCCAAGAGACCCAGTACTTC,CASSLRAIQETQYF
TRBD2,TRBJ2-7,many,TRBV6-1,TGTGCCAGCAGTCCCCTAGCGGGAGGGTCCTCCTACGAGCAGTACTTC,CASSPLAGGSSYEQYF
NA,TRBJ2-5,many,TRBV11-3,TGTGCCAGCAGCCGACGTGGAGAGACCCAGTACTTC,CASSRRGETQYF
TRBD2,TRBJ2-1,many,TRBV2,TGTGCCAGCAGTGGGGGCATAGCGGGGCCATACAATGAGCAGTTCTTC,CASSGGIAGPYNEQFF
TRBD2,TRBJ2-1,few,TRBV14,TGTGCCAGCAGCCAAGATCTGGAGGGACTAGTTGTCAATGAGCAGTTCTTC,CASSQDLEGLVVNEQFF
NA,TRBJ2-7,NA,TRBV18,TGTGCCAGCTCACCCACAAACCTTTTGTACGAGCAGTACTTC,CASSPTNLLYEQYF
NA,TRBJ2-7,many,TRBV30,TGTGCCTGGAGTGCTAGGGGTGGACGAAGATACGAGCAGTACTTC,CAWSARGGRRYEQYF
NA,TRBJ1-1,many,TRBV20-1,TGCAGTGCTAGGTGGGCAGGGTTGAACACTGAAGCTTTCTTT,CSARWAGLNTEAFF
TRBD1,TRBJ1-2,many,TRBV12-3/TRBV12-4,TGTGCCAGCAGTTTAGGGGCAGGGGGCGAGTATGGCTACACCTTC,CASSLGAGGEYGYTF
NA,TRBJ1-2,many,TRBV2,TGTGCCAGCAGTGAACAGGGGTCTGGCTACACCTTC,CASSEQGSGYTF
TRBD1,TRBJ2-5,few,TRBV5-1,TGCGCCAGCAGCTTCCGGACAGGGCTCCAGGAGACCCAGTACTTC,CASSFRTGLQETQYF
NA,TRBJ1-5,many,TRBV12-3/TRBV12-4,TGTGCCAGCAGTTTGGGGTTCCTTAGCAATCAGCCCCAGCATTTT,CASSLGFLSNQPQHF
NA,TRBJ1-3,once,TRBV7-2,TGTGCCAGCAGCTTAGCCGAGGCCAGCTCTGGAAACACCATATATTTT,CASSLAEASSGNTIYF
NA,TRBJ2-7,many,TRBV7-2,TGTGCCAGCAGCTTTCTCTCGGGTACCTTTTACGAGCAGTACTTC,CASSFLSGTFYEQYF
NA,TRBJ1-5,many,TRBV28,TGTGCCAGCAGCTTGGGGGCAGGGGATCAGCCCCAGCATTTT,CASSLGAGDQPQHF